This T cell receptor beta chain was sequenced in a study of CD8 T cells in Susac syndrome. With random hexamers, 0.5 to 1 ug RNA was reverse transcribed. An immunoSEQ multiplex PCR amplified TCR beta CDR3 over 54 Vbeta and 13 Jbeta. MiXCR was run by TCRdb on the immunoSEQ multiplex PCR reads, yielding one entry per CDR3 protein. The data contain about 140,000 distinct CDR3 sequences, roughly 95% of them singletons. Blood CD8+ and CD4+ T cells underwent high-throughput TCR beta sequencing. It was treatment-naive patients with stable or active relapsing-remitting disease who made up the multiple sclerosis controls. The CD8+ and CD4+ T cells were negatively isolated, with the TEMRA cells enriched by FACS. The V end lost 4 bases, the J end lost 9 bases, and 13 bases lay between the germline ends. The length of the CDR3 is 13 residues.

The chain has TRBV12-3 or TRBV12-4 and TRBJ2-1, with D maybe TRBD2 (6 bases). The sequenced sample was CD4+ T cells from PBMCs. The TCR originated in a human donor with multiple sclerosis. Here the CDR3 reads CASSYRERVEQFF. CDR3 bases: TGTGCCAGCAGTTACCGGGAGAGGGTTGAGCAGTTCTTC.